Below are 18 T cell receptor beta chains sequenced from a single sample in a study of blood T cell repertoires in COVID-19. Method: immunoSEQ multiplex PCR; TCRdb's copy keeps in-frame clones and lacks some. The sample has a few hundred thousand clones; around 92% are singletons. The specimen was peripheral blood. These receptors all come from a woman in her 30s with COVID-19, enrolled during active disease.

This clone appeared a single time. The rearrangement links TRBV2 to TRBJ1-3; 9 nucleotides agree with TRBD1. Germline assignment: CDR1 SNHLY and CDR2 FYNNEI. CDR3 length equals 15 residues. V lost 4 bases and J lost 4; bases outside the gene matches: 5. The CDR3 DNA is TGTGCCAGCAGTGCGACAGGGGGAATAGGAAACACCATATATTTT. It codes for CASSATGGIGNTIYF.

CDR3 sequence reads: CASSPASLRDRVYEQYF. CDR3 coding DNA: TGTGCCAGCAGTCCCGCGAGTCTGCGGGACAGGGTCTACGAGCAGTACTTC. The chain joins TRBV6-2 or TRBV6-3 to TRBJ2-7; 9 nucleotides align to TRBD1. The CDR3 contains 17 residues. CDR1 is MNHEY, CDR2 SVGEGT, per germline. V dropped 5 bases and J dropped 3; count of bases not matched to a gene: 14.

This clone occurred a few times. This chain uses TRBV15 with TRBJ1-5; no reliable D call. Deletions cut 0 bases from V and 5 bases from J, with 5 bases between. The CDR3 spans 13 residues. Germline V gene data show CDR1 as LNHNV and CDR2 as YYDKDF (reference sequence). The CDR3 DNA is TGTGCCACCAGCAGAGATGGGCATCAGCCCCAGCATTTT. Amino acid sequence: CATSRDGHQPQHF.

The chain couples TRBV18 to TRBJ1-4; D remains unclear. Trimming took off 6 bases at V and 0 bases at J, with 14 bases between the two ends. The CDR3 is 16 residues long. CDR1 is KGHSH and CDR2 is LQKENI in the germline V gene. The CDR3 protein is CASSPGSFATNEKLFF. DNA of the CDR3: TGTGCCAGCTCTCCCGGGTCGTTCGCAACTAATGAAAAACTGTTTTTT.

This chain uses TRBV2 with TRBJ2-1; TRBD2 agrees at 14 bases. The length of the CDR3 is 14 residues. With V trimmed by 10 bases and J by 6 bases, 5 bases remained unmatched. Germline lookup yields CDR1 SNHLY and CDR2 FYNNEI. The CDR3 region has the DNA TGTGCCACCGAGACTAGCGGGGGGGCCAATGAGCAGTTCTTC. Translated, it gives CATETSGGANEQFF.

This chain joins TRBV6-5 and TRBJ2-7; D not certain. The CDR3 has 14 residues. V was pared by 7 bases and J by 8 bases, with 21 bases between. Germline V gene sequence: CDR1 MNHEY, CDR2 SVGAGI. The CDR3 is CASNPGSSGFKQYF. The CDR3 DNA sequence: TGTGCCAGCAACCCCGGGTCCAGTGGGTTTAAGCAGTACTTC.

This clone showed up many times. V and J are TRBV29-1 and TRBJ2-1, with 7 bases fitting TRBD2. CDR3 length: 13 amino acids. The germline V gene has CDR1 SQVTM and CDR2 ANQGSEA. The V and J ends lost 4 bases and 8 bases, in that order; junction bases with no gene match: 8. CDR3 protein: CSVGSGEGYEQFF. The CDR3 coding sequence is TGCAGCGTTGGGTCCGGGGAGGGGTATGAGCAGTTCTTC.

The chain carries TRBV5-4 and TRBJ1-1; D may be TRBD1 (6 bases). V gave up 0 bases and J gave up 4 bases, with 7 bases separating them. There are 13 residues in the CDR3. CDR1 SGHNT and CDR2 YYREEE come from the germline V gene (reference sequence). This chain's CDR3 is CASSLAGATEAFF. In nucleotides, the CDR3 is TGTGCCAGCAGCTTGGCAGGGGCCACTGAAGCTTTCTTT.

The chain joins TRBV27 to TRBJ1-3; D is unresolved. V dropped 5 bases and J dropped 0 bases, with 8 bases sitting between them. CDR1 MNHEY and CDR2 SMNVEV come from the germline V gene (reference sequence). The CDR3 extends over 14 amino acids. The CDR3 loop reads CASSPSLSGNTIYF. Here the CDR3 DNA reads TGTGCCAGCAGTCCCTCTCTCTCTGGAAACACCATATATTTT.

The chain carries TRBV24-1 and TRBJ2-1; 9 bases agree with TRBD1. Germline trimming cut 4 bases from V and 8 bases from J; bases unmatched to any gene: 8. This CDR3 contains 15 residues. The germline gives CDR1 KGHDR, CDR2 SFDVKD. Written as DNA, the CDR3 is TGTGCCACCAGTGACCCGGGACAGGGCGTCCATGAGCAGTTCTTC. Protein product: CATSDPGQGVHEQFF.

The chain employs TRBV11-2 and TRBJ1-4; 10 nucleotides agree with TRBD1. The CDR3 extends over 16 amino acids. V shed 5 bases, J shed 8 bases, and the junction held 11 bases outside the gene matches. Germline V gene sequence: CDR1 SGHAT, CDR2 FQNNGV. The CDR3 is CASSLIPGQGTEKLFF. The CDR3 coding sequence is TGTGCCAGCAGCCTTATCCCGGGACAGGGGACAGAAAAACTGTTTTTT.

The chain links TRBV19 to TRBJ2-6, with a possible D match to TRBD1 (6 bases). CDR3 length equals 14 residues. Trimming shortened V by 10 bases and J by 0 bases, and 10 bases separated the two germline ends. Germline CDR1 reads LNHDA; CDR2 reads SQIVND (reference sequence). CDR3 residues: CATLDSSGANVLTF. CDR3 bases: TGTGCCACCCTGGACAGCTCTGGGGCCAACGTCCTGACTTTC.

This clone came up once. The gene calls are TRBV5-1 and TRBJ2-2, with a tentative D call TRBD2 (7 bases). Germline values: CDR1 SGHRS, CDR2 YFSETQ. The V end was cut by 3 bases, the J end by 5 bases, with 17 bases between. The CDR3 runs 16 residues. In nucleotides, the CDR3 is TGCGCCAGCAGCTCACGGTCGGGGGGCCGGACCGGGGAGCTGTTTTTT. It encodes CASSSRSGGRTGELFF. Variable domain in full (rest from reference TRBV5-1 and TRBJ2-2): KAGVTQTPRYLIKTRGQQVTLSCSPISGHRSVSWYQQTPGQGLQFLFEYFSETQRNKGNFPGRFSGRQFSNSRSEMNVSTLELGDSALYLCASSSRSGGRTGELFFGEGSRLTVL.

The V call is TRBV2, the J call TRBJ2-2, with D perhaps matching TRBD2 (6 bases). Germline values: CDR1 SNHLY, CDR2 FYNNEI. This CDR3 has 15 residues. V lost 7 bases, J lost 3 bases, and 15 bases lay in between. CDR3 sequence: CASMRAEGYTGELFF. For the CDR3, the DNA is TGTGCCAGCATGCGAGCGGAGGGATACACCGGGGAGCTGTTTTTT.

The chain joins TRBV4-2 to TRBJ2-3; 11 nucleotides align to TRBD2. The V gene end was trimmed by 1 base and the J gene end by 5 bases; junction bases not matched to a gene: 5. The germline CDR1 and CDR2 sequences are LGHNA and YNFKEQ. The CDR3 covers 16 residues. The CDR3 sequence is CASSQGLAGGQDTQYF. For the CDR3, the DNA is TGTGCCAGCAGCCAAGGGTTAGCGGGGGGGCAAGATACGCAGTATTTT.

This clone was seen only once. V and J are TRBV7-8 and TRBJ1-5; D gene ambiguous. Germline CDR1 SGHVS, CDR2 FQNEAQ. The CDR3 spans 14 residues. Trimming stripped 5 bases from V and 2 bases from J, with 10 bases between. CDR3 region: CASSRTEGNQPQHF. For the CDR3, the DNA is TGTGCCAGCAGCCGAACGGAGGGCAATCAGCCCCAGCATTTT.

The rearrangement joins TRBV6-5 to TRBJ1-1; a possible D gene is TRBD1 (5 bases). Germline CDR1 MNHEY, CDR2 SVGAGI. CDR3 length equals 14 residues. V lost 2 bases and J 10 bases, leaving 17 bases between the germline ends. The CDR3, as DNA: TGTGCCAGCAGTTACACGTCATCAGGGATTGGAGCTTTCTTT. This encodes CASSYTSSGIGAFF.

The chain uses TRBV18 and TRBJ1-1; D is unclear. The CDR3 spans 15 residues. Germline assignment: CDR1 KGHSH and CDR2 LQKENI. With 4 bases removed from V and 1 base from J, the gap between germline ends came to 13 bases. CDR3 loop: CASSLTTTQNTEAFF. In DNA, the CDR3 is TGTGCCAGCTCACTAACCACCACACAGAACACTGAAGCTTTCTTT.